Shown below are 11 T cell receptor beta chains from a single sample sequenced in a study of blood T cell repertoires in COVID-19. Clones were read by immunoSEQ multiplex PCR, and TCRdb kept only the in-frame ones, dropping some. The table records 200,000 to 300,000 clones, around 87% of them present only once. The sequenced material came from peripheral blood. The receptors were sampled from an older woman with COVID-19, enrolled during active disease.

The J gene is TRBJ1-2, the V gene TRBV12-3 or TRBV12-4, with D possibly matching TRBD1 (6 bases). This CDR3 spans 13 amino acids. Trimming took 2 bases from V and 8 from J, leaving 12 bases between them. This CDR3 reads CASSLLGARGYTF. CDR3 nucleotide sequence: TGTGCCAGCAGTTTATTGGGGGCTCGGGGCTACACCTTC.

The J gene is TRBJ2-7, the V gene TRBV10-3; 16 positions match TRBD2. CDR1 is ENHRY, CDR2 SYGVKD, per germline. Trimming cost V 5 bases and J 5 bases; bases outside gene matches: 12. This CDR3 region has 18 residues. The CDR3 DNA is TGTGCCATCAGTCGGAAAGCGGGACTAGCGGGAGGGGCGGACGAGCAGTACTTC. It is translated as CAISRKAGLAGGADEQYF.

The genes are TRBV6-1 and TRBJ1-6, with 7 bases matching TRBD1. Per the germline V gene, CDR1 is MNHNS and CDR2 is SASEGT. The CDR3 has 15 amino acids. Trimming removed 2 bases from V and 7 bases from J; junction bases left unmatched: 5. CDR3 sequence reads: CASSENRGFNSPLHF. Written as DNA, the CDR3 is TGTGCCAGCAGTGAAAACAGGGGTTTCAATTCACCCCTCCACTTT.

This clone was detected once. The V and J genes are TRBV27 and TRBJ2-5, with D possibly TRBD2 on 6 matching bases. V was pared by 5 bases and J by 2 bases, with 9 bases between. This CDR3 region has 13 residues. CDR1 and CDR2 (germline): MNHEY, SMNVEV (reference sequence). The CDR3 nucleotides read TGTGCCAGCAGTCGGACTACTCAAGAGACCCAGTACTTC. Its protein product is CASSRTTQETQYF.

This sequence joins TRBV30 and TRBJ2-1; TRBD2 might be the D (5 bases). The CDR3 contains 15 residues. Germline assignment: CDR1 GTSNPN and CDR2 SVGIG (reference sequence). Deletions cut 4 bases from V and 4 bases from J, with 17 bases between. Here the CDR3 reads CAWTAGIATYNEQFF. In nucleotides, the CDR3 is TGTGCCTGGACTGCCGGGATTGCTACTTACAATGAGCAGTTCTTC.

The rearrangement links TRBV6-5 to TRBJ1-2, with 7 positions matching TRBD1. V lost 0 bases, J lost 5 bases, and 6 bases stayed unmatched. Germline CDR1 MNHEY, CDR2 SVGAGI. The CDR3 contains 15 residues. The CDR3 reads CASSYSGTELYGYTF. In nucleotides, the CDR3 is TGTGCCAGCAGTTACTCCGGGACAGAACTGTATGGCTACACCTTC.

This clone was detected only a few times. The chain joins TRBV4-2 to TRBJ2-5, with D possibly matching TRBD2 (6 bases). The CDR3 has 16 amino acids. The V end lost 1 base, the J end lost 2 bases, and 14 bases lay between the germline ends. Per the germline V gene, CDR1 is LGHNA and CDR2 is YNFKEQ. CDR3 DNA: TGTGCCAGCAGCCAAGTTGGGGGGTTAACGCAAGAGACCCAGTACTTC. Translation gives CASSQVGGLTQETQYF.

This sequence joins TRBV27 and TRBJ1-6, with 10 bases identical to TRBD1. Germline V gene lookup returns CDR1 MNHEY and CDR2 SMNVEV (reference sequence). V lost 2 bases, J lost 9 bases, and 1 base stayed unmatched. The CDR3 covers 14 residues. CDR3 amino acids: CASSLDRGRSPLHF. In nucleotides, the CDR3 is TGTGCCAGCAGTTTAGACAGGGGGCGTTCACCCCTCCACTTT.

The chain links TRBV9 to TRBJ2-3, with 7 bases fitting TRBD2. The CDR3 totals 15 residues. Germline V gene lookup returns CDR1 SGDLS and CDR2 YYNGEE. Germline trimming cut 0 bases from V and 5 bases from J; bases unmatched to any gene: 6. The CDR3 DNA reads as TGTGCCAGCAGCGTAGTATCAGCGGGGATAGATACGCAGTATTTT. Protein product: CASSVVSAGIDTQYF. Complete variable domain (other parts from reference TRBV9 and TRBJ2-3): DSGVTQTPKHLITATGQRVTLRCSPRSGDLSVYWYQQSLDQGLQFLIQYYNGEERAKGNILERFSAQQFPDLHSELNLSSLELGDSALYFCASSVVSAGIDTQYFGPGTRLTVL.

The chain couples TRBV5-1 to TRBJ1-3, with 9 bases aligning to TRBD1. CDR3 size: 16 residues. J lost 3 bases, V lost 0 bases, and 4 bases had no gene match. The V gene's germline CDR1 is SGHRS and CDR2 YFSETQ. CDR3 loop: CASSLVGTGFGNTIYF. In DNA, the CDR3 is TGCGCCAGCAGCTTGGTCGGGACAGGGTTTGGAAACACCATATATTTT.

The rearrangement joins TRBV27 to TRBJ1-2; TRBD1 matches 10 bases. Germline V gives CDR1 MNHEY, CDR2 SMNVEV (reference sequence). There are 13 residues in the CDR3. Trimming cost V 6 bases and J 5 bases; bases outside gene matches: 3. The CDR3 region is CASRGDRGYGYTF. CDR3 nucleotides: TGTGCCAGCAGGGGGGACAGGGGATATGGCTACACCTTC.